Below, one T cell receptor (beta chain) is given with its context. The target of this receptor is not known. Base qualities were left out, and no much larger clone turns up one base away. The data stem from a study of prognosis after radiotherapy for stage I lung cancer (dated by TCRdb to the early 2020s). Looking at the study overall: Between early 2018 and early 2019, some 18 patients with stage I NSCLC were enrolled in Nanjing, China. Under 15 of the patients were found to have newly diagnosed primary stage I lung tumors, and five were living with oligometastatic NSCLC after surgical resection of the primary tumor. Every patient was deemed medically inoperable, approximately 11 because of comorbidities and more than 5 because they refused surgery. Ages in the cohort of approximately 13 men and about six women ranged from roughly 50 to 85 years, with a median of 74. Squamous cell carcinoma histology was identified in seven patients, and adenocarcinoma histology was identified in roughly eleven patients. Using image-guided IMRT or VMAT, SBRT was delivered in 3 to 5 fractions at a biologically effective dose of at least 100 Gy. No patient received concurrent therapy alongside SBRT. Four of the 19 patients developed distant metastases after SBRT, at a median of roughly seven months; the other 15 showed no significant progression. The study profiled peripheral blood TCR beta repertoires from stage I NSCLC patients before and after stereotactic body radiotherapy and related them to distant failure. For each of the roughly 19 patients, one blood sample was taken before SBRT and one after, so the study sequenced 38 samples in total.

Inclusive of the bounding cysteine and phenylalanine, the CDR3 is 17 residues long. CDR3 DNA is the only sequence kept; it has 51 bases, read in frame from the first base. CDR1 and CDR2 are read off the germline V gene as SNHLY and FYNNEI. Two rounds of multiplex PCR on genomic DNA were used to amplify the TCR beta CDR3 region. The first PCR round used primers specific to each TRBV and TRBJ gene, and the primer sequences were filed in Chinese patent CN105087789A. Universal primers were used in the second round of PCR. The Roche High Pure PCR Template Preparation Kit was used to extract genomic DNA from frozen PBMCs. Libraries were sequenced paired-end with 151 bp reads on an Illumina HiSeq 3000. Regarding the original processing steps: CutAdapt was used to discard raw reads that did not contain the multiplex PCR primer sequences. Using PEAR, the high-quality paired reads were merged into contigs. By alignment to reference sequences, MiXCR assigned TRB V, D and J gene segments to each contig. CDR3 sequences were clustered by base quality and sequence similarity to remove sequencing errors. Diversity was calculated as Shannon entropy divided by the natural log of the number of productive TCR sequences. One minus Shannon entropy divided by the natural log of the number of unique clonotypes was used as the definition of clonality. Progression-free survival cut-offs for repertoire metrics were chosen using the Youden index of ROC curves, with analyses run in R 3.5.3. TCRdb reran the public reads through fastp at Q25 and MiXCR, keeping productive beta chains. Rows with a matching CDR3 protein are joined into one entry that keeps the most common DNA and genes. The V and J calls come from TCRdb's annotation, not from the publication. The sample includes fewer than 20,000 distinct CDR3 sequences, with about 17% observed a single time. Roughly two fifths of the sample comes from the top ten.

All patients had node-negative disease on CT and PET/CT, and none had a history of other malignancies or prior chemotherapy or radiotherapy. At each of the two time points, roughly 6 milliliters of peripheral venous blood were collected into EDTA tubes. PBMCs were isolated by Ficoll-Paque Plus density-gradient centrifugation. Samples were stored at -80°C immediately after collection until analysis. Beyond this particular receptor, the publication reports: No adjustment for multiple comparisons was applied to any of the reported P values. TRBV and TRBJ usage frequencies reportedly differed by metastasis status, in two V genes at baseline and in roughly nine V and two J genes after SBRT. Post-SBRT Shannon entropy and its change from baseline were lower in patients who developed distant metastases; baseline Shannon entropy was not associated with metastases. No determination of tumor specificity was made for expanded TCR clones. Limitations of the study included a small cohort and short follow-up, and the study findings need independent validation. A decrease in unique TCR clone counts was observed after SBRT (median around 9,800 before versus some 6,900 after; Wilcoxon paired P=0.011).

Sequenced material: PBMCs, taken before or after stereotactic body radiation therapy (not recorded which). This sequence was found in a donor older than 45 with non-small cell lung cancer. The V and J segments used are TRBV2 and TRBJ2-7, with TRBD2 tentatively as D gene (6 bases match). The nucleotide sequence is given as TGTATCAGCAGTGCTGGATTAGCGGCAACCAAGGCCTACGAGCAGTACTTC. Translation gives CISSAGLAATKAYEQYF.